This T cell receptor (beta chain) originates from a study of blood T cell repertoires in COVID-19. Germline values: CDR1 WSHSY, CDR2 SAAADI. This CDR3 comprises 16 residues. Trimming removed 5 bases at V and 0 bases at J, with 16 bases between. In this sample, this clone turned up a few times. The repertoire was sequenced with immunoSEQ multiplex PCR; TCRdb's copy has only in-frame clones and lacks some. This sample has about 270,000 clones, with more than 75% found just once. The sequencing sample was made of PBMCs or T cells enriched from blood (not recorded which). The V call is TRBV10-2, the J call TRBJ1-1; weak D call: TRBD1 (6 bases). The source is a woman aged 60-75 years in a cohort exposed to, infected with or recovered from COVID-19 (not recorded which). This chain's CDR3 is CASSQGISSMNTEAFF. The CDR3 nucleotides read TGCGCCAGCAGTCAGGGGATAAGTTCCATGAACACTGAAGCTTTCTTT.